These T cell receptor beta chains were read from a single sample in a study of shared clonotypes between healthy human individuals. Assay used: immunoSEQ multiplex PCR; TCRdb lists only in-frame clones, some missing. This table has about 1.9 million clones, about 94% appearing once. Sequenced: naive CD8+ T cells from PBMCs. The receptors originated from a man aged 18 to 30 in good health. Some clones in this sample may be carry-over from other donors' samples. CDR3s include the opening cysteine and the closing phenylalanine or tryptophan. The D gene is left open where the match is weak. Rows give clone size only sometimes, using once, few, many, or a class for an expanded clone.

v_call: TRBV5-1
d_call: NA
clone_size: once
cdr3_aa: CASSPDPNRGHDEQFF

v_call: TRBV7-9
d_call: NA
clone_size: NA
cdr3_aa: CASSARDSLGGELFF

v_call: TRBV6-1
d_call: NA
clone_size: NA
cdr3_aa: CASSAEFTKKMETQYF

v_call: TRBV5-8
d_call: NA
clone_size: NA
cdr3_aa: CASSNEQFF

v_call: TRBV6-5
d_call: NA
clone_size: NA
cdr3_aa: CASSQTGNRFNEQYF

v_call: TRBV5-1
d_call: NA
clone_size: few
cdr3_aa: CASSWGNTEAFF

v_call: TRBV27
d_call: NA
clone_size: NA
cdr3_aa: CASSLPLHNEQFF

v_call: TRBV18
d_call: TRBD2
clone_size: NA
cdr3_aa: CASSPPWSSGSTDTQYF

v_call: TRBV4-1
d_call: TRBD1
clone_size: NA
cdr3_aa: CASSHIPGQGATNEKLFF

v_call: TRBV6-5
d_call: TRBD1
clone_size: NA
cdr3_aa: CATLPQGQLTDTQYF

v_call: TRBV30
d_call: NA
clone_size: NA
cdr3_aa: CAWGVFGNTEAFF

v_call: TRBV6-1
d_call: NA
clone_size: NA
cdr3_aa: CASSDHRDQPQHF

v_call: TRBV9
d_call: TRBD2
clone_size: NA
cdr3_aa: CASSVGGGRASYNEQFF

v_call: TRBV5-1
d_call: TRBD2
clone_size: NA
cdr3_aa: CASSLDSSGKNTGELFF

v_call: TRBV2
d_call: TRBD2
clone_size: once
cdr3_aa: CAGRWVAGAVYEQYF

v_call: TRBV29-1
d_call: NA
clone_size: NA
cdr3_aa: CSVLQGLYEQYF

v_call: TRBV6-5
d_call: NA
clone_size: NA
cdr3_aa: CASSYSSPGSEQFF

v_call: TRBV29-1
d_call: NA
clone_size: NA
cdr3_aa: CSAIQDLTGISSYNEQFF

v_call: TRBV5-1
d_call: TRBD2
clone_size: NA
cdr3_aa: CASSLLSRSGGSYEQYF

v_call: TRBV5-1
d_call: NA
clone_size: NA
cdr3_aa: CASSLRRNNNEQFF

v_call: TRBV4-2
d_call: NA
clone_size: NA
cdr3_aa: CASSQGLREGYTF

v_call: TRBV7-7
d_call: NA
clone_size: NA
cdr3_aa: CASSPYMGYEQYF

v_call: TRBV5-6
d_call: NA
clone_size: NA
cdr3_aa: CASSLDGSEQYF

v_call: TRBV5-5
d_call: NA
clone_size: NA
cdr3_aa: CASSFVMVLDYEQYF

v_call: TRBV7-8
d_call: TRBD2
clone_size: once
cdr3_aa: CASSQALLAGEDQNIQYF